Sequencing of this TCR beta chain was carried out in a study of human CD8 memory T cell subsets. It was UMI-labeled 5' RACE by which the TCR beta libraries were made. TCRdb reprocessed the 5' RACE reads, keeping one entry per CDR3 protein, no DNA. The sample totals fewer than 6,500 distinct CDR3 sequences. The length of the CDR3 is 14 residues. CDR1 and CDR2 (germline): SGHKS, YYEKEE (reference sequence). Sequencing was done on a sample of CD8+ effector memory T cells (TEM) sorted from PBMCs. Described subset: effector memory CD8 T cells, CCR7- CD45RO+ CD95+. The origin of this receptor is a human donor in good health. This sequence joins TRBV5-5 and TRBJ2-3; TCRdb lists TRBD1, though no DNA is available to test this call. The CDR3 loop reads CASSIISTVDTQYF.